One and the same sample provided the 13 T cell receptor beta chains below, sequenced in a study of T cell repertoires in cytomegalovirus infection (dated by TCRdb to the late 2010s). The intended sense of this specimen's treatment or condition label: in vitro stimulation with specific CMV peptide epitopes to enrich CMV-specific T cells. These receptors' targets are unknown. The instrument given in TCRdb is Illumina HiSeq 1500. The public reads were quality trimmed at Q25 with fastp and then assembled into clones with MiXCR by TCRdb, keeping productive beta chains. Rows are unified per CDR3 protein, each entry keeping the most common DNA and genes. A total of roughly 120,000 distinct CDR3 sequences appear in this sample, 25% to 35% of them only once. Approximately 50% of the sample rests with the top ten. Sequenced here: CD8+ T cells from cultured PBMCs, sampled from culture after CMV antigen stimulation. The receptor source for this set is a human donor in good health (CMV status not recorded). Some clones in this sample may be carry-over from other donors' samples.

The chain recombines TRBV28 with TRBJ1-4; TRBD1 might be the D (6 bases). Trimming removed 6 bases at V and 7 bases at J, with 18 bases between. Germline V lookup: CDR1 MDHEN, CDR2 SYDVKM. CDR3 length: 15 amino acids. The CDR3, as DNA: TGTGCCAGCAGCGGACAGAGCCTGAGAGGTGAAAAACTGTTTTTT. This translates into CASSGQSLRGEKLFF. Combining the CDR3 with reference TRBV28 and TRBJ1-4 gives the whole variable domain DVKVTQSSRYLVKRTGEKVFLECVQDMDHENMFWYRQDPGLGLRLIYFSYDVKMKEKGDIPEGYSVSREKKERFSLILESASTNQTSMYLCASSGQSLRGEKLFFGSGTQLSVL.

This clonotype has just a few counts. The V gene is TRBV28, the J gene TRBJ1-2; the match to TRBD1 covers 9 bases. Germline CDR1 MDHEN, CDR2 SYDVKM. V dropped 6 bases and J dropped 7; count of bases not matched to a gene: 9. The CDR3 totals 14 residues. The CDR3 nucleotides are TGTGCCAGCAGGTTCGGACAGGGGAATCTTGGCTACACCTTC. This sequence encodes CASRFGQGNLGYTF.

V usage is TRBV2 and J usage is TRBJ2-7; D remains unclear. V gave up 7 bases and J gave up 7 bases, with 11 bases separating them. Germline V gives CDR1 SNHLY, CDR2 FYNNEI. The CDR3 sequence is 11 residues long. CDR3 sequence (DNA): TGTGCCAGCACCAATTCAAGGGAGCAGTACTTC. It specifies CASTNSREQYF.

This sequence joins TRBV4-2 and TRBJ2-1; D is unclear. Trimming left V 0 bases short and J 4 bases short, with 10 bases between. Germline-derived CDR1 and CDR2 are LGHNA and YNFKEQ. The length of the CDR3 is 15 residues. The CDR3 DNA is TGTGCCAGCAGCCAAGATCTAGATGTTTACAATGAGCAGTTCTTC. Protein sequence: CASSQDLDVYNEQFF.

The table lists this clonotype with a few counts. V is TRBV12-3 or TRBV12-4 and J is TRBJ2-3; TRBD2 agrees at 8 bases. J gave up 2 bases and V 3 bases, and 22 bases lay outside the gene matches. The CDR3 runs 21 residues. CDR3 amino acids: CASSFKAAPYQAGVLTDTQYF. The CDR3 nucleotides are TGTGCCAGCAGTTTTAAGGCTGCCCCATATCAAGCGGGGGTCCTCACAGATACGCAGTATTTT.

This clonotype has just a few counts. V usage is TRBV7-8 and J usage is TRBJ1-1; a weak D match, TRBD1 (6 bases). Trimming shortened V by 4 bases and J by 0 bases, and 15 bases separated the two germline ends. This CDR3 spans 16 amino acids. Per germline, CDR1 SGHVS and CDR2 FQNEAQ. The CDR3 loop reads CASSSGGALMNTEAFF. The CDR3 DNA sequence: TGTGCCAGCAGCTCTGGGGGGGCGCTCATGAACACTGAAGCTTTCTTT.

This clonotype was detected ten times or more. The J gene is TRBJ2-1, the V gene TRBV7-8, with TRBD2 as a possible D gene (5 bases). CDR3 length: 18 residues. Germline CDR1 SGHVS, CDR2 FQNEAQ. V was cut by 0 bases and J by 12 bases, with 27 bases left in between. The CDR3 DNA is TGTGCCAGCAGCTTAGCCCAAGTTACTCCTAGCTCCCGCGCGTGGCAGTTCTTC. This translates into CASSLAQVTPSSRAWQFF.

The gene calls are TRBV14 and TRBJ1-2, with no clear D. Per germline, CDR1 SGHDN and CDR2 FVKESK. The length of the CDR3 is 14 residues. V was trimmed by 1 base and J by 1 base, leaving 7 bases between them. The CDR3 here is CASSQAWDNYGYTF. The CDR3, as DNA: TGTGCCAGCAGCCAAGCATGGGATAACTATGGCTACACCTTC.

The CDR3 nucleotides read TGTGCCAGCAGCTTACTAGGGGTCTCCTACAATGAGCAGTTCTTC. Encoded protein: CASSLLGVSYNEQFF. The rearrangement joins TRBV7-8 to TRBJ2-1, with D possibly matching TRBD1 (5 bases). The CDR3 contains 15 residues. CDR1 is SGHVS and CDR2 is FQNEAQ in the germline V gene. V was trimmed by 2 bases and J by 0 bases, leaving 8 bases between them.

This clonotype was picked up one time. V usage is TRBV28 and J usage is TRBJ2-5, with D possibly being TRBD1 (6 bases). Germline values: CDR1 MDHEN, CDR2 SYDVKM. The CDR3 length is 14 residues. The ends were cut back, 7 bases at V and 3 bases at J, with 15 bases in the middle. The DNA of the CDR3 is TGTGCCAGCACCGCACAGGGATTAGAAGAGACCCAGTACTTC. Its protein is CASTAQGLEETQYF.

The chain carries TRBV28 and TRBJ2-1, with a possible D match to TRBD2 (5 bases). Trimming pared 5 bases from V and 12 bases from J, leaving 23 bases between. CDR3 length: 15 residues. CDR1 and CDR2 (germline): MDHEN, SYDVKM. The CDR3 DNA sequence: TGTGCCAGCAGTCCAAACCGGGCGACTATTGGGGTGCAGTTCTTC. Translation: CASSPNRATIGVQFF.

The CDR3: CASSFGNLNTEAFF. CDR3 DNA: TGTGCCAGCAGTTTTGGTAACCTGAACACTGAAGCTTTCTTT. The V call is TRBV12-3 or TRBV12-4, the J call TRBJ1-1; no definite D call. The CDR3 runs 14 residues. The V end was cut by 3 bases, the J end by 0 bases, with 8 bases between.

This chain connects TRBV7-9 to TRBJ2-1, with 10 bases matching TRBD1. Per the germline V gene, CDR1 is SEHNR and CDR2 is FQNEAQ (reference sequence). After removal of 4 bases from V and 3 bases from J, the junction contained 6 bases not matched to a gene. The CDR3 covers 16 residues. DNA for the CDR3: TGTGCCAGCAGCTCAGGACAGGGGGTGCTCTACAATGAGCAGTTCTTC. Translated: CASSSGQGVLYNEQFF.